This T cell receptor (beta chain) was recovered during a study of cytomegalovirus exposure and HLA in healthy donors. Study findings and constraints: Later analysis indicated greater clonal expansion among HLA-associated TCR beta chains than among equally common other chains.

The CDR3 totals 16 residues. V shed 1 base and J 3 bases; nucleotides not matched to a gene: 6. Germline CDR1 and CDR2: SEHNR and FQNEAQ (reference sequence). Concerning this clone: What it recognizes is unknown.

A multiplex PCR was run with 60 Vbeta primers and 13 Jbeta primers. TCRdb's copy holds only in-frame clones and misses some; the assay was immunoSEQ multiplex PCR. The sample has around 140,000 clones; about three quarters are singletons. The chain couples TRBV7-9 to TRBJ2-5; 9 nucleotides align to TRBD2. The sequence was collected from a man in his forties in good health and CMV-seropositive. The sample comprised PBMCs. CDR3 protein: CASSLVGRLAEETQYF. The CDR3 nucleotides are TGTGCCAGCAGCTTAGTAGGCCGACTAGCGGAAGAGACCCAGTACTTC.